These T cell receptor beta chains were read from a single sample in a study of cytomegalovirus exposure and HLA in healthy donors. Assay: immunoSEQ multiplex PCR; the TCRdb copy retains only in-frame clones and omits some. This sample has over 60,000 clones, with roughly 96% found just once. Sequenced sample: PBMCs. Receptors originate from a man younger than 35 in good health and CMV-seronegative. The CDR3 runs from the conserved cysteine through the conserved F or W. D genes are given only for firm matches. Only part of the rows carry a size: once, few, many, or a class if the clone is expanded.

>.|TRBV4-1|.|TRBJ1-3
CASSRDSNSGNTIYF
TGCGCCAGCAGCCGGGACTCTAACTCTGGAAACACCATATATTTT
>TRBD2|TRBV2|.|TRBJ2-5
CASSELKGLAGIQETQYF
TGTGCCAGCAGTGAATTGAAGGGACTAGCGGGTATTCAAGAGACCCAGTACTTC
>TRBD1|TRBV2|.|TRBJ2-7
CASRDRGISYEQYF
TGTGCCAGCAGAGACAGGGGAATCTCCTACGAGCAGTACTTC
>.|TRBV5-6|once|TRBJ1-5
CASSLGRGLNQPQHF
TGTGCCAGCAGCTTGGGCAGGGGCCTCAATCAGCCCCAGCATTTT
>TRBD1|TRBV7-9|.|TRBJ2-2
CAKRQGTGELFF
TGTGCCAAGAGACAGGGTACCGGGGAGCTGTTTTTT
>.|TRBV2|.|TRBJ2-1
CAGQSYRASSYNEQFF
TGTGCCGGGCAATCCTACAGGGCGAGCTCCTACAATGAGCAGTTCTTC
>.|TRBV21-1|once|TRBJ1-2
CASRASGQGFTF
TGTGCCAGCAGGGCTTCCGGACAGGGATTCACCTTC
>TRBD1|TRBV9|.|TRBJ1-4
CASSATGGTNEKLFF
TGTGCCAGCAGCGCAACAGGGGGGACTAATGAAAAACTGTTTTTT
>.|TRBV7-9|.|TRBJ1-5
CASSLGGGGKNQPQHF
TGTGCCAGCAGCTTAGGAGGGGGGGGGAAAAATCAGCCCCAGCATTTT
>TRBD2|TRBV10-3|.|TRBJ2-7
CAISLAGVSYEQYF
TGTGCCATCAGCCTAGCGGGAGTTTCCTACGAGCAGTACTTC
>.|TRBV12-2|.|TRBJ1-6
CASRLARGSPDNSPLHF
TGTGCAAGTCGCTTAGCGCGCGGGTCCCCCGATAATTCACCCCTCCACTTT
>TRBD1|TRBV4-2|.|TRBJ1-2
CASSQDWDRSEGGYTF
TGTGCCAGCAGCCAAGATTGGGACAGGTCGGAGGGTGGCTACACCTTC
>.|TRBV7-9|.|TRBJ1-1
CASSSRQDVAFF
TGTGCCAGCAGCTCCAGACAAGATGTAGCTTTCTTT
>.|TRBV9|.|TRBJ1-2
CASSPPWGEGYGYTF
TGTGCCAGCAGCCCCCCCTGGGGGGAAGGGTATGGCTACACCTTC
>.|TRBV27|.|TRBJ2-2
CASSLSPASSTGELFF
TGTGCCAGCAGTTTATCCCCAGCGAGTTCCACCGGGGAGCTGTTTTTT
>.|TRBV10-3|.|TRBJ1-2
CAIQWASSFNYGYTF
TGTGCCATCCAGTGGGCCTCTAGCTTCAACTATGGCTACACCTTC
>TRBD1|TRBV4-1|.|TRBJ2-1
CASSTQGSNEQFF
TGCGCCAGCAGCACACAGGGGTCCAATGAGCAGTTCTTC
>TRBD1|TRBV28|.|TRBJ2-3
CASSFGTGTDTQYF
TGTGCCAGCAGTTTCGGGACAGGCACAGATACGCAGTATTTT
>.|TRBV5-4|.|TRBJ1-2
CASSLGQVPPVSGYTF
TGTGCCAGCAGCTTGGGACAGGTGCCCCCCGTGTCTGGCTACACCTTC
>.|TRBV7-3|.|TRBJ2-2
CASSFRQANTGELFF
TGTGCCAGCAGCTTTCGACAGGCGAACACCGGGGAGCTGTTTTTT
>.|TRBV10-3|.|TRBJ2-4
CAISEGPEDIQYF
TGTGCCATCAGTGAGGGGCCAGAAGACATTCAGTACTTC
>TRBD1|TRBV9|.|TRBJ2-1
CASSETGTGDEQFF
TGTGCCAGCAGCGAAACCGGGACAGGGGATGAGCAGTTCTTC
>TRBD2|TRBV7-6|.|TRBJ2-1
CASSLGGLAGVDEQFF
TGTGCCAGCAGCTTAGGCGGACTAGCGGGAGTTGATGAGCAGTTCTTC
>.|TRBV6-1|.|TRBJ1-1
CAKSQGGTEAFF
TGTGCCAAATCTCAGGGCGGCACTGAAGCTTTCTTT
>.|TRBV7-8|.|TRBJ1-4
CASSSQAGVNEKLFF
TGTGCCAGCAGCAGCCAAGCAGGGGTTAATGAAAAACTGTTTTTT
>TRBD2|TRBV19|.|TRBJ2-1
CASSRGGKANEQFF
TGTGCCAGTAGTAGGGGAGGGAAGGCCAATGAGCAGTTCTTC
>.|TRBV7-9|once|TRBJ2-5
CASSFMDWQETQYF
TGTGCCAGCAGCTTCATGGACTGGCAAGAGACCCAGTACTTC
>TRBD1|TRBV28|.|TRBJ1-2
CASSPGTGGRYGYTF
TGTGCCAGCAGTCCTGGGACAGGGGGCCGCTATGGCTACACCTTC
>TRBD2|TRBV7-8|.|TRBJ2-7
CASSSAWTSTGEQYF
TGTGCCAGCAGCTCGGCCTGGACTAGCACGGGGGAGCAGTACTTC
>.|TRBV13|.|TRBJ2-3
CASSPPRGDTQYF
TGTGCCAGCAGCCCCCCCCGGGGTGATACGCAGTATTTT
>.|TRBV30|.|TRBJ1-1
CAWRGHLNTEAFF
TGTGCCTGGAGGGGACACTTGAACACTGAAGCTTTCTTT
>TRBD1|TRBV7-8|.|TRBJ1-1
CASSSLPGQGPFTEAFF
TGTGCCAGCAGTTCTCTACCGGGACAGGGGCCGTTCACAGAAGCTTTCTTT
>TRBD1|TRBV6-4|.|TRBJ1-2
CASAPSTGDSYGYTF
TGTGCCAGTGCGCCTTCGACAGGGGACAGCTATGGCTACACCTTC
>.|TRBV6-1|.|TRBJ2-5
CASSVGTRPGETQYF
TGTGCCAGCAGTGTCGGAACTCGTCCGGGGGAGACCCAGTACTTC
>TRBD2|TRBV6-5|.|TRBJ2-1
CASSPTSGRVDEQFF
TGTGCCAGCAGTCCGACTAGCGGGAGGGTCGATGAGCAGTTCTTC
>TRBD1|TRBV7-3|.|TRBJ1-1
CASSGQPNTEAFF
TGTGCCAGTTCGGGACAGCCGAACACTGAAGCTTTCTTT
>.|TRBV6-5|.|TRBJ1-1
CASREGRAGAEAFF
TGTGCCAGCAGGGAGGGGCGGGCCGGGGCTGAAGCTTTCTTT
>.|TRBV6-5|.|TRBJ2-7
CASSPSPGEQYF
TGTGCCAGCAGTCCATCCCCGGGGGAGCAGTACTTC
>.|TRBV6-1|.|TRBJ2-4
CASSEASSTGNIQYF
TGTGCCAGCAGTGAAGCTTCCAGCACAGGAAACATTCAGTACTTC
>.|TRBV18|.|TRBJ1-2
CASSPLDRPGYGYTF
TGTGCCAGCTCCCCCCTAGACAGGCCCGGCTATGGCTACACCTTC
>.|TRBV27|.|TRBJ1-2
CASSLSVGGGAPYGYTF
TGTGCCAGCAGTTTATCGGTCGGCGGGGGCGCTCCCTATGGCTACACCTTC
>.|TRBV6-5|.|TRBJ1-2
CASSYDGGPEGYTF
TGTGCCAGCAGTTACGACGGGGGGCCGGAAGGCTACACCTTC
>.|TRBV2|.|TRBJ2-7
CASTGQPGYEQYF
TGTGCCAGCACAGGCCAGCCCGGATACGAGCAGTACTTC
>.|TRBV11-2|.|TRBJ1-2
CASSLNLHQDIYGYTF
TGTGCCAGCAGCTTAAACTTACACCAGGACATCTATGGCTACACCTTC
>TRBD1|TRBV10-2|.|TRBJ1-6
CASSEQGANSPLHF
TGCGCCAGCAGCGAACAGGGGGCAAATTCACCCCTCCACTTT
>.|TRBV9|once|TRBJ1-1
CASSVSEGMNTEAFF
TGTGCCAGCAGCGTATCTGAGGGCATGAACACTGAAGCTTTCTTT
>.|TRBV4-1|.|TRBJ2-7
CASSQDLPDRNYEQYF
TGCGCCAGCAGCCAAGACCTACCAGACAGGAACTACGAGCAGTACTTC
>TRBD2|TRBV11-2|.|TRBJ2-7
CASSLGAGVGEQYF
TGTGCCAGCAGCTTAGGAGCGGGAGTGGGCGAGCAGTACTTC